This T cell receptor (beta chain) came from a study of tumor and adjacent non-tumor tissue in lung cancer. Study-level background: Patients were aged roughly 30 to 76, ten or so men and 5 women, stage I to III. On average, productive TCRbeta reads reached roughly 3.9 million per sample.

CDR1 is MGHRA, CDR2 YSYEKL, per germline. The CDR3 is 15 amino acids. Turning to this clonotype: Its antigen is not identified. At one boundary the junction diverges from the germline segment, which might be a read error.

Study findings and constraints: Shorter survival was associated with higher TCR diversity in tumors.

Three rounds of nested PCR, following a modified ARM-PCR protocol, produced the TCRbeta library. TCRdb reprocessed the multiplex PCR reads with MiXCR, giving one entry per CDR3 protein. Here the sample spans about 75,000 distinct CDR3 sequences, roughly 73% being singletons. The template was RNA from unsorted bulk tissue. The sequenced sample consisted of lung tumor tissue. The chain carries TRBV4-1 and TRBJ2-5, with D possibly matching TRBD2 (5 bases). The sequence came from a woman aged 45-65 years with non-small cell lung cancer. In nucleotides, the CDR3 is TGCGCTAGCAGCCAAGCGGAGGAGGATGTGGAGACCCAGTACTTC. This gives the protein CASSQAEEDVETQYF.